Listed here is a single T cell receptor (beta chain). This specimen comes from a study of T cell responses to AZD1222 COVID-19 vaccine. Measured with immunoSEQ multiplex PCR; TCRdb has only the in-frame clones, and not every one. Of about 120,000 clones in the sample, around 85% were seen once. The ends lost 3 bases at V and 3 bases at J; junction bases unmatched: 5. This CDR3 comprises 14 residues. Germline CDR1 and CDR2: MDHEN and SYDVKM. This TCR came from an adult in good health. The rearrangement uses TRBV28 and TRBJ2-7; 7 bases line up with TRBD1. This specimen was peripheral blood, taken on day 0 of AZD1222 vaccination. CDR3: CASSFQDRNYEQYF. The CDR3 DNA follows: TGTGCCAGCAGTTTTCAGGACAGGAACTACGAGCAGTACTTC.